This paragraph covers one TCR beta chain sequence. A much larger clone lies one base from this, so it may be a read error. The source material, RNA transcripts, was used to amplify TCR beta CDR3 regions. The HTBI primer set drove a first-round RT-PCR of the TCR CDR3. A single record per CDR3 protein comes from TCRdb applying MiXCR to the multiplex PCR reads. Among 650,000 to 700,000 distinct CDR3 sequences listed, around 16% were seen once. This entry belongs to a study of T cells in Graves' hyperthyroidism and ophthalmopathy. The germline V gene has CDR1 SEHNR and CDR2 FQNEAQ (reference sequence). V lost 3 bases to trimming and J lost 6 bases, with 9 bases between them. The CDR3 extends over 13 amino acids. PBMCs were collected from an approximately 10 ml volume of fresh peripheral blood.

Sample: blood. The rearrangement joins TRBV7-9 to TRBJ2-1; possible D gene TRBD2, 5 bases. The sequence derives from a man over 45 with Graves' hyperthyroidism. Here the CDR3 DNA reads TGTGCCAGCAGCTTTGAGGGCCTCAATGAGCAGTTCTTC. This sequence encodes CASSFEGLNEQFF.